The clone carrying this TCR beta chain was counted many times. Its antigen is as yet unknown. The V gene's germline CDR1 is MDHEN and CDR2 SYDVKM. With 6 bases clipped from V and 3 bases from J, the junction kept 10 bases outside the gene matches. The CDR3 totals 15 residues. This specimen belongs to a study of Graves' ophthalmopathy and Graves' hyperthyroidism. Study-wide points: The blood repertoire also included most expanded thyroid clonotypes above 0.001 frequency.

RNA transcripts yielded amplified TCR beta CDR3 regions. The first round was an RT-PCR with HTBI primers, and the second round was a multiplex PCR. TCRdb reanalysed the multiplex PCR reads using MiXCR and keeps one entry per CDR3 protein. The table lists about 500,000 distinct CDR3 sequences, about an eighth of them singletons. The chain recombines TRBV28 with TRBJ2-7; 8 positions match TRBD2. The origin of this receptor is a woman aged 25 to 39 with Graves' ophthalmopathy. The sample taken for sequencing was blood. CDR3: CASRDLAGGRYEQYF. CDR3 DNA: TGTGCCAGCAGAGACTTGGCGGGGGGTCGCTACGAGCAGTACTTC. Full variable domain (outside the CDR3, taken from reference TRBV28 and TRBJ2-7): DVKVTQSSRYLVKRTGEKVFLECVQDMDHENMFWYRQDPGLGLRLIYFSYDVKMKEKGDIPEGYSVSREKKERFSLILESASTNQTSMYLCASRDLAGGRYEQYFGPGTRLTVT.